This T cell receptor beta chain was documented in a study of cytomegalovirus exposure and HLA in healthy donors. Study observations and caveats: There were a few CMV-associated chains whose specificity for CMV antigens was confirmed in vitro. Accurate predictions that matched the HLA-A and HLA-B alleles of most subjects were reportedly made from TCR beta sequences. Cytomegalovirus association was assigned to around 150 TCR beta chains. Later analysis showed most CMV-associated TCR beta chains appearing HLA-restricted.

As to this clone: What it recognizes is unknown.

This CDR3 region has 15 residues. In germline, CDR1 is LNHNV, CDR2 YYDKDF (reference sequence). Trimming took 3 bases from V and 8 from J; bases not matched to a gene: 7. Vbeta (60) and Jbeta (13) primers were used in the PCR. Sequencing was performed with immunoSEQ multiplex PCR; in TCRdb, only in-frame clones are kept and a portion is missing. Here the sample spans around 180,000 clones, about 80% being singletons. The receptor comes from a woman aged 18-29 years in good health and CMV-seropositive. V usage is TRBV15 and J usage is TRBJ1-4, with 9 bases identical to TRBD1. The sequencing input was PBMCs. The CDR3 spells CATSRAGQGREKLFF. The CDR3 region has the DNA TGTGCCACCAGCAGGGCGGGACAGGGTCGGGAAAAACTGTTTTTT.